These T cell receptor beta chains were read from a single sample in a study of T cells after yellow fever vaccination. TCRdb fed the 5' RACE reads into MiXCR, producing one record per CDR3 protein. The sample includes hundreds of thousands of distinct CDR3 sequences, 9% to 15% seen only once; the top ten take 14% to 15%. The material was PBMCs, obtained on the day of the yellow fever booster vaccination. The source is a man aged 25-45 years who received the YFV17D yellow fever vaccine. CDR3s include the opening cysteine and the closing phenylalanine or tryptophan. D genes are given only for firm matches. Size is omitted from some rows. Given values are once, few, many or a class for expanded clones.

.,TRBV20-1,.,TRBJ1-4,TGCAGTGCTAGAGATCAGACAGGTCCCGGGGAAAAACTGTTTTTT,CSARDQTGPGEKLFF
.,TRBV5-1,.,TRBJ2-1,TGCGCCAGCAGCTTAGGGGGGGCCCTCTGGAATGAGCAGTTCTTC,CASSLGGALWNEQFF
.,TRBV19,.,TRBJ1-1,TGTGCCAGTAGTTCCGGGGGAATTATGAACACTGAAGCTTTCTTT,CASSSGGIMNTEAFF
.,TRBV7-6,many,TRBJ2-1,TGTGCCAGCAGCTTAGCTGGGCTGCAGAATGAGCAGTTCTTC,CASSLAGLQNEQFF
.,TRBV14,.,TRBJ2-5,TGTGCCAGCAGCCAAGGCGTGACCCAGTACTTC,CASSQGVTQYF
TRBD2,TRBV14,few,TRBJ2-7,TGTGCCAGCAGCCAAGATACAGGACTAGCATACTACGAGCAGTACTTC,CASSQDTGLAYYEQYF
TRBD1,TRBV7-6,many,TRBJ1-6,TGTGCCAGCAGCCGACAGGGTAATCCACCCCTCCACTTT,CASSRQGNPPLHF
.,TRBV5-1,many,TRBJ2-1,TGCGCCAGCAGCCCCCGGGACTCAAGCTCCTACAATGAGCAGTTCTTC,CASSPRDSSSYNEQFF
.,TRBV24-1,few,TRBJ1-5,TGTGCCACCAGTGATTTCGGGTCCGGACAGCCCCAGCATTTT,CATSDFGSGQPQHF
.,TRBV3-1,.,TRBJ2-4,TGTGCCAGCAGCCAAGAACAGGTGGGCATTCAGTACTTC,CASSQEQVGIQYF
TRBD1,TRBV5-1,.,TRBJ2-7,TGCGCCAGCAGCTTGACAGGGGAATTCGGCGAGCAGTACTTC,CASSLTGEFGEQYF
TRBD1,TRBV20-1,few,TRBJ2-5,TGCAGTGCTAGCCGGGACAGCCTCCAAGAGACCCAGTACTTC,CSASRDSLQETQYF
TRBD1,TRBV12-3/TRBV12-4,many,TRBJ1-2,TGTGCCAGCAACGACAGGGCTCGAAAGGGCTACACCTTC,CASNDRARKGYTF
TRBD1,TRBV6-2/TRBV6-3,few,TRBJ1-1,TGTGCCAGCAGTTACCGGGACAGGGACCTCACTGAAGCTTTCTTT,CASSYRDRDLTEAFF
.,TRBV9,.,TRBJ1-1,TGTGCCAGCAGCGTAGATGGAGGGGTGGGCACTGAAGCTTTCTTT,CASSVDGGVGTEAFF
.,TRBV29-1,many,TRBJ1-4,TGCAGCGTTGAATCGGACAGCGAAAAACTGTTTTTT,CSVESDSEKLFF
.,TRBV24-1,.,TRBJ1-5,TGTGCCACCAGTGACAGTCATCAGCCCCAGCATTTT,CATSDSHQPQHF
TRBD2,TRBV9,few,TRBJ2-5,TGTGCCAGCAGCGTACTAGCGGGACACCAAGAGACCCAGTACTTC,CASSVLAGHQETQYF
TRBD2,TRBV25-1,.,TRBJ2-7,TGTGCCAGCAGTGAATTTGGCAGTGCGGGGGGTGAGCAGTACTTC,CASSEFGSAGGEQYF
TRBD2,TRBV7-2,few,TRBJ2-5,TGTGCCAGCAGCTTAGGACTAGCGGCACCCCAAGAGACCCAGTACTTC,CASSLGLAAPQETQYF
TRBD2,TRBV19,.,TRBJ2-1,TGTGCCAGTAGTATAGTGGGACTAGCGAGGAATGAGCAGTTCTTC,CASSIVGLARNEQFF
TRBD1,TRBV5-5,many,TRBJ1-2,TGTGCCAGCAGCCACGACAGGGGTGGCTACACCTTC,CASSHDRGGYTF
TRBD2,TRBV5-6,.,TRBJ2-3,TGTGCCAGCAGCCCCCGGCCTAGCGGGGCCACAGATACGCAGTATTTT,CASSPRPSGATDTQYF
.,TRBV27,few,TRBJ1-1,TGTGCCAGCAGAGATACTCCGGGGCTAAAGAACACTGAAGCTTTCTTT,CASRDTPGLKNTEAFF
TRBD2,TRBV4-2,.,TRBJ2-3,TGTGCCAGCAGCCTTAATCCGGGACTAGCGGGACCGGATACGCAGTATTTT,CASSLNPGLAGPDTQYF
.,TRBV20-1,.,TRBJ2-2,TGCAGTGCCAAATTCGGGGTAGCCTCCGCCACCGGGGAGCTGTTTTTT,CSAKFGVASATGELFF
.,TRBV9,.,TRBJ2-3,TGTGCCAGCAGCGTCTCGCGGGCCACAGATACGCAGTATTTT,CASSVSRATDTQYF
.,TRBV27,.,TRBJ1-5,TGTGCCAGCAGCCCCCTTAATCAGCCCCAGCATTTT,CASSPLNQPQHF
.,TRBV20-1,.,TRBJ2-5,TGCAGTGCTCCAATTTCAGGGAGCCAAGAGACCCAGTACTTC,CSAPISGSQETQYF
.,TRBV12-3/TRBV12-4,few,TRBJ2-1,TGTGCCAGCAGTAAGGACGGGCTCAATGAGCAGTTCTTC,CASSKDGLNEQFF
.,TRBV18,many,TRBJ2-7,TGTGCCAGCTCTCCTCTCTTATCCTACGAGCAGTACTTC,CASSPLLSYEQYF
.,TRBV7-2,many,TRBJ2-5,TGTGCCAGCAGCGGACGACTGAAAGAGACCCAGTACTTC,CASSGRLKETQYF
.,TRBV5-1,few,TRBJ2-7,TGCGCCAGCAGCTTGACAGATAACTACGAGCAGTACTTC,CASSLTDNYEQYF
.,TRBV20-1,.,TRBJ2-1,TGCAGTGCTAAGGGGGGCTCCTACAATGAGCAGTTCTTC,CSAKGGSYNEQFF
.,TRBV10-3,.,TRBJ2-7,TGTGCCATCAGTAAAAGCCGGGACTGGTCGGGGCAGTACTTC,CAISKSRDWSGQYF
.,TRBV7-6,.,TRBJ2-3,TGTGCCAGCAGTTTAGCGGCCCCCATGGATATGCAGTATTTT,CASSLAAPMDMQYF
TRBD1,TRBV5-1,few,TRBJ2-1,TGCGCCAGCAGTGCCCCGACAGGGTTGATCGATGAGCAGTTCTTC,CASSAPTGLIDEQFF
.,TRBV28,few,TRBJ2-7,TGTGCCAGCAGAAACCCCCAGAGCTACGAGCAGTACTTC,CASRNPQSYEQYF
TRBD2,TRBV29-1,many,TRBJ2-1,TGCAGGATGACTAGCTGTGAGCAGTTCTTC,CRMTSCEQFF
.,TRBV24-1,few,TRBJ2-2,TGTGCCACCGGGGACACGAACACCGGGGAGCTGTTTTTT,CATGDTNTGELFF